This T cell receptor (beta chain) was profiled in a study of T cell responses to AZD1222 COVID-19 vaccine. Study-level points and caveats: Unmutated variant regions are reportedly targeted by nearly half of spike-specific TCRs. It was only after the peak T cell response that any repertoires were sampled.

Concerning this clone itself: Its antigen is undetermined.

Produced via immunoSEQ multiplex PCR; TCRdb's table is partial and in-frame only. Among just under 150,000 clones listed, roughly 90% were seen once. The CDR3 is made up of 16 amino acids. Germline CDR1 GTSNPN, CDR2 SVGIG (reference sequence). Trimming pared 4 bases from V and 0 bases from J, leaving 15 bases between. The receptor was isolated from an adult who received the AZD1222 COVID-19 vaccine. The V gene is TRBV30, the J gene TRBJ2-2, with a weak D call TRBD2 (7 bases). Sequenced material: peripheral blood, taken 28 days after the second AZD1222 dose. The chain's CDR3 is CAWIGGGLSNTGELFF. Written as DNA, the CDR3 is TGTGCCTGGATTGGGGGGGGGCTCTCGAACACCGGGGAGCTGTTTTTT.